This T cell receptor (beta chain) was retrieved from a study of blood T cell repertoires in COVID-19. The sample holds a few counts of this clone. Within the sample, other DNA sequences also encode this same CDR3. Original analysis: Researchers report that nucleated cell counts were estimated from reference gene primer amplification. Libraries were prepared by immunoSEQ multiplex PCR; TCRdb keeps only in-frame clonotypes and omits some of them. That table supplies the V and J calls and clone size; D and trimming were determined from the DNA. The data hold 350,000 or so clones, with around nine tenths observed a single time. The CDR3 is 15 amino acids. Per germline, CDR1 MDHEN and CDR2 SYDVKM. Trimming pared 6 bases from V and 0 bases from J, leaving 12 bases between. Recruitment covered about 25 US areas and drew participants whose ages spanned roughly 18 to 100 years.

The V and J genes are TRBV28 and TRBJ1-5; no definite D call. Sequences were obtained from PBMCs or T cells enriched from blood (not recorded which). The sequence was obtained from a woman aged 25 to 39 who had been exposed to COVID-19. In nucleotides, the CDR3 is TGTGCCAGCAGAGGCCCCGAGGGTAGCAATCAGCCCCAGCATTTT. This gives the protein CASRGPEGSNQPQHF.